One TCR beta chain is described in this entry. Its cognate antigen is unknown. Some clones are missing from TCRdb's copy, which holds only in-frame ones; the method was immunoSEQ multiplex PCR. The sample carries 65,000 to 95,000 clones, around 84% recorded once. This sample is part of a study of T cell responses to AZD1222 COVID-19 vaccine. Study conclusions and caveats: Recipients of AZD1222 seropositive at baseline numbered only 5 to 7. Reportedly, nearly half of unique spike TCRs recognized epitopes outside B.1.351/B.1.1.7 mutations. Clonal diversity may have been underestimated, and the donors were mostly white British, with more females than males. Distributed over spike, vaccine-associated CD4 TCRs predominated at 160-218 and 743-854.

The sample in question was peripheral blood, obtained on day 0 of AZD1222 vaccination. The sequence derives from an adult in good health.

DNA of the CDR3: TGTGCCACCAGTGGGCACAGGGATCGTCGGTGGCCCCAGCATTTT. Its translation is CATSGHRDRRWPQHF. This chain joins TRBV24-1 and TRBJ1-5, with a weak D call TRBD1 (6 bases). Germline V CDR1 and CDR2: KGHDR, SFDVKD. The CDR3 sequence is 15 residues long. V dropped 5 bases and J dropped 9 bases, with 19 bases sitting between them.